These 31 T cell receptor beta chains share one sample of origin, sequenced in a study of CD8 T cells in ankylosing spondylitis. TCRdb recomputed calls from the 5' RACE reads with MiXCR, one row per CDR3 protein. The sample carries about 8,800 distinct CDR3 sequences, around 6% recorded once. The sample comprised blood, either unsorted or a sorted T cell fraction (not recorded which). The receptors originated from a female donor with ankylosing spondylitis or in good health (not recorded which).

The chain uses TRBV9 and TRBJ1-3, with a weak D call TRBD1 (5 bases). Deletions cut 0 bases from V and 3 bases from J, with 19 bases between. The length of the CDR3 is 18 residues. From germline, CDR1 is SGDLS and CDR2 YYNGEE. DNA for the CDR3: TGTGCCAGCAGCGTAGCTACCCCCGGGACGGCCAATGGAAACACCATATATTTT. Translating gives CASSVATPGTANGNTIYF.

This clonotype was detected many times. The chain is built from TRBV9 and TRBJ1-5; D is ambiguous. Germline loops: CDR1 SGDLS, CDR2 YYNGEE. The CDR3 runs to 13 residues. Trimming removed 4 bases at V and 7 bases at J, with 12 bases between. The CDR3, as DNA: TGTGCCAGCAGCCCCCCCAACGGGCAGCCCCAGCATTTT. Translating gives CASSPPNGQPQHF.

This clonotype was found a few times. The chain employs TRBV9 and TRBJ2-3; 10 bases line up with TRBD2. The CDR3 covers 15 residues. J gave up 1 base and V 3 bases, and 2 bases lay outside the gene matches. Germline V lookup: CDR1 SGDLS, CDR2 YYNGEE. The CDR3 here is CASSGGTSGTDTQYF. In nucleotides, the CDR3 is TGTGCCAGCAGCGGTGGGACTAGCGGCACAGATACGCAGTATTTT. The full variable domain, completed using reference TRBV9 and TRBJ2-3, is DSGVTQTPKHLITATGQRVTLRCSPRSGDLSVYWYQQSLDQGLQFLIQYYNGEERAKGNILERFSAQQFPDLHSELNLSSLELGDSALYFCASSGGTSGTDTQYFGPGTRLTVL.

Ten or more counts support this clonotype. The rearrangement uses TRBV9 and TRBJ2-2, with D perhaps given as TRBD1 or TRBD2 (5 bases each). CDR1 and CDR2 (germline): SGDLS, YYNGEE. The germline V and J ends were trimmed by 1 base and 6 bases, with 19 bases remaining between them. The length of the CDR3 is 17 residues. DNA of the CDR3: TGTGCCAGCAGCGTATTCCGTGGGGGAGAGCCCCCCGGGGAGCTGTTTTTT. Its translation is CASSVFRGGEPPGELFF.

This clonotype has at least ten counts. The V and J genes are TRBV9 and TRBJ2-1, with TRBD1 matching 11 bases. V shed 1 base and J 9 bases; nucleotides not matched to a gene: 6. The CDR3 runs to 15 residues. Germline V lookup: CDR1 SGDLS, CDR2 YYNGEE. CDR3 DNA: TGTGCCAGCAGCGTATTGGGACAGGGGGGGGTTGAGCAGTTCTTC. Its protein product is CASSVLGQGGVEQFF.

This clonotype was seen many times. The chain recombines TRBV9 with TRBJ1-2, with D possibly TRBD1 on 5 matching bases. Germline-derived CDR1 and CDR2 are SGDLS and YYNGEE. Trimming pared 1 base from V and 6 bases from J, leaving 19 bases between. This CDR3 is built from 16 residues. The CDR3 sequence: CASSVFSREPNDGYTF. CDR3 bases: TGTGCCAGCAGCGTATTTTCCAGGGAGCCGAACGATGGCTACACCTTC.

The chain recombines TRBV9 with TRBJ2-7; TRBD1 matches at 9 bases. The CDR3 sequence is 15 residues long. From germline, CDR1 is SGDLS and CDR2 YYNGEE. V lost 3 bases and J lost 7; bases outside the gene matches: 11. This CDR3 reads CASSEGTGWIDEQYF. The CDR3 coding sequence is TGTGCCAGCAGCGAGGGGACAGGGTGGATCGATGAGCAGTACTTC.

This clonotype was found many times. The rearrangement joins TRBV9 to TRBJ2-2, with TRBD2 matching 8 bases. The CDR3 is 16 amino acids. Losses at the gene ends were 0 bases for V and 6 bases for J; bases not matched to a gene: 7. Germline CDR1 reads SGDLS; CDR2 reads YYNGEE. The chain's CDR3 is CASSVDVSGKSGELFF. CDR3 in DNA: TGTGCCAGCAGCGTAGATGTTAGCGGGAAATCCGGGGAGCTGTTTTTT.

This clonotype was seen at least ten times. The chain combines TRBV9 with TRBJ2-5; D assignment may be TRBD1 or TRBD2 (6 bases each). The CDR3 contains 14 residues. Germline CDR1 SGDLS, CDR2 YYNGEE. Trimming pared 4 bases from V and 5 bases from J, leaving 15 bases between. The CDR3 spells CASSPMGAGETQYF. The CDR3 nucleotides read TGTGCCAGCAGCCCGATGGGGGCGGGGGAGACCCAGTACTTC.

By its share, this clonotype is medium-sized (0.01 to 0.1%). The rearrangement joins TRBV9 to TRBJ2-7; no definite D call. Between the trimmed V and J ends, which lost 3 bases and 0 bases, there was a span of 4 bases. The CDR3 runs to 12 residues. Germline assignment: CDR1 SGDLS and CDR2 YYNGEE. The CDR3 spells CASSGSSYEQYF. CDR3 bases: TGTGCCAGCAGCGGGAGCTCCTACGAGCAGTACTTC.

This clonotype came up many times. This chain connects TRBV9 to TRBJ2-1; 9 bases line up with TRBD2. There are 16 residues in the CDR3. Germline lookup yields CDR1 SGDLS and CDR2 YYNGEE. V was pared by 0 bases and J by 2 bases, with 3 bases of the junction left unmatched. Here the CDR3 reads CASSVGGGGAYNEQFF. CDR3 coding DNA: TGTGCCAGCAGCGTAGGGGGCGGGGGGGCCTACAATGAGCAGTTCTTC.

In its sample, this clonotype was seen many times. The V and J genes are TRBV9 and TRBJ2-1; 14 bases agree with TRBD2. The CDR3 has 16 residues. Germline lookup yields CDR1 SGDLS and CDR2 YYNGEE. Unmatched junction bases numbered 6, after V lost 2 bases and J lost 8 bases. The chain's CDR3 is CASSVGTSGSGDEQFF. CDR3 in DNA: TGTGCCAGCAGCGTCGGGACTAGCGGGAGTGGTGATGAGCAGTTCTTC.

Only a few counts were recorded for this clonotype. This chain uses TRBV9 with TRBJ2-1; D is unresolved. CDR1 is SGDLS and CDR2 is YYNGEE in the germline V gene. The length of the CDR3 is 15 residues. Trimming shortened V by 2 bases and J by 0 bases, and 9 bases separated the two germline ends. CDR3 loop: CASSVGSFSYNEQFF. In DNA form, the CDR3 reads TGTGCCAGCAGCGTTGGCTCATTCTCCTACAATGAGCAGTTCTTC. Combining the CDR3 with reference TRBV9 and TRBJ2-1 gives the whole variable domain DSGVTQTPKHLITATGQRVTLRCSPRSGDLSVYWYQQSLDQGLQFLIQYYNGEERAKGNILERFSAQQFPDLHSELNLSSLELGDSALYFCASSVGSFSYNEQFFGPGTRLTVL.

Details on this clonotype: At one boundary the junction diverges from the germline segment, which might be a read error. The chain is built from TRBV9 and TRBJ2-2; D might be TRBD2 (6 bases). This CDR3 spans 14 amino acids. Germline V gene data show CDR1 as SGDLS and CDR2 as YYNGEE. The DNA for the CDR3 is TGTGCCAGCAGCGTAGGCCCGTTCGGCCGGGAGCCGTTTTTT. Its translation is CASSVGPFGREPFF.

Relative to its sample, this clonotype is medium-sized (0.01 to 0.1%). This chain connects TRBV9 to TRBJ2-1, with D uncertain. Germline loops: CDR1 SGDLS, CDR2 YYNGEE. The germline V and J ends were trimmed by 4 bases and 4 bases, with 18 bases remaining between them. This CDR3 contains 16 residues. For the CDR3, the DNA is TGTGCCAGCAGCTCGAGACCACACATACCGTACAATGAGCAGTTCTTC. Residues: CASSSRPHIPYNEQFF.

This clonotype was recorded at least ten times. The chain recombines TRBV4-1 with TRBJ1-2; weak D call: TRBD1 (5 bases). Germline V lookup: CDR1 MGHRA, CDR2 YSYEKL. The V end was cut by 0 bases, the J end by 5 bases, with 10 bases between. The CDR3 loop spans 14 amino acids. The CDR3 sequence is CASSQEGTPYGYTF. DNA of the CDR3: TGCGCCAGCAGCCAAGAAGGGACTCCATATGGCTACACCTTC.

This clonotype was seen many times. The chain links TRBV9 to TRBJ2-7; 8 positions agree with TRBD2. The ends lost 3 bases at V and 7 bases at J; junction bases unmatched: 6. Germline loops: CDR1 SGDLS, CDR2 YYNGEE. This CDR3 is built from 13 residues. The CDR3, as DNA: TGTGCCAGCAGCGGGACTAGCTTAGGGGAGCAGTACTTC. Translation gives CASSGTSLGEQYF.

The chain couples TRBV9 to TRBJ2-1, with a tentative D call TRBD2 (6 bases). The CDR3 spans 14 residues. V gave up 7 bases and J gave up 6 bases, with 17 bases separating them. Germline V gene sequence: CDR1 SGDLS, CDR2 YYNGEE. CDR3 sequence (DNA): TGTGCCAGCGCCGGGAGCCCGACCCCCAATGAGCAGTTCTTC. This translates into CASAGSPTPNEQFF.

By frequency in the sample, this clonotype is medium-sized. V usage is TRBV9 and J usage is TRBJ2-2; D is ambiguous. V lost 2 bases and J lost 6, with 11 bases in between. CDR1 is SGDLS and CDR2 is YYNGEE in the germline V gene. The CDR3 is 14 amino acids. The CDR3 protein is CASSVLRLSGELFF. As DNA, the CDR3 is TGTGCCAGCAGCGTGCTGAGATTATCCGGGGAGCTGTTTTTT.

The sample holds many counts of this clonotype. CDR3 sequence reads: CASSVDSGNTGELFF. CDR3 DNA: TGTGCCAGCAGCGTAGACAGTGGCAACACCGGGGAGCTGTTTTTT. The genes are TRBV9 and TRBJ2-2, with D unclear. CDR3 length equals 15 residues. V was trimmed by 0 bases and J by 2 bases, leaving 8 bases between them. The germline V gene encodes CDR1 SGDLS and CDR2 YYNGEE.

This clonotype was detected ten times or more. The chain uses TRBV9 and TRBJ2-1, with D possibly TRBD2 on 5 matching bases. The CDR3 totals 13 residues. Germline V gene lookup returns CDR1 SGDLS and CDR2 YYNGEE. V was shortened by 0 bases and J by 7 bases, with 8 bases between the two germline ends. CDR3 in amino acids: CASSVGRENEQFF. CDR3 nucleotide sequence: TGTGCCAGCAGCGTAGGTAGGGAGAATGAGCAGTTCTTC.

This clonotype was found many times. The V call is TRBV9, the J call TRBJ2-1; no clear D gene. CDR3 length: 13 residues. V lost 3 bases and J lost 0, with 4 bases in between. Per the germline V gene, CDR1 is SGDLS and CDR2 is YYNGEE. In nucleotides, the CDR3 is TGTGCCAGCAGCGCGATCTCCTACAATGAGCAGTTCTTC. This gives the protein CASSAISYNEQFF.

This clonotype was found many times. The CDR3 coding sequence is TGTGCCAGCAGCGTAGTGGGGGTTGGGAATGAGCAGTTCTTC. It is translated as CASSVVGVGNEQFF. This chain connects TRBV9 to TRBJ2-1; the D call may be TRBD1 or TRBD2 (5 bases each). V was cut by 0 bases and J by 7 bases, with 11 bases left in between. Per germline, CDR1 SGDLS and CDR2 YYNGEE. This CDR3 has 14 amino acids.

This clonotype occurred many times. The chain employs TRBV9 and TRBJ1-1; D gene uncertain. This CDR3 spans 15 amino acids. V was trimmed by 3 bases and J by 0 bases, leaving 12 bases between them. The germline V gene has CDR1 SGDLS and CDR2 YYNGEE. CDR3 sequence reads: CASSGLKGVNTEAFF. The DNA of the CDR3 is TGTGCCAGCAGCGGATTAAAGGGCGTGAACACTGAAGCTTTCTTT. The variable domain in full, with the rest retrieved from reference TRBV9 and TRBJ1-1, is DSGVTQTPKHLITATGQRVTLRCSPRSGDLSVYWYQQSLDQGLQFLIQYYNGEERAKGNILERFSAQQFPDLHSELNLSSLELGDSALYFCASSGLKGVNTEAFFGQGTRLTVV.

This clonotype appeared many times. The V gene is TRBV9, the J gene TRBJ2-5; weak D call: TRBD2 (7 bases). Germline CDR1 SGDLS, CDR2 YYNGEE. CDR3 length: 18 residues. Trimming took off 4 bases at V and 6 bases at J, with 28 bases between the two ends. This CDR3 is CASSNPEKTSWGAKTQYF. The DNA for the CDR3 is TGTGCCAGCAGCAACCCGGAAAAGACTAGCTGGGGGGCAAAGACCCAGTACTTC. Complete variable domain (other parts from reference TRBV9 and TRBJ2-5): DSGVTQTPKHLITATGQRVTLRCSPRSGDLSVYWYQQSLDQGLQFLIQYYNGEERAKGNILERFSAQQFPDLHSELNLSSLELGDSALYFCASSNPEKTSWGAKTQYFGPGTRLLVL.

Judged by abundance, this clonotype is medium-sized. The rearrangement joins TRBV9 to TRBJ2-1, with 11 bases aligning to TRBD2. The CDR3 totals 15 residues. The V gene end was trimmed by 6 bases and the J gene end by 8 bases; junction bases not matched to a gene: 10. CDR1 SGDLS and CDR2 YYNGEE come from the germline V gene. The CDR3 nucleotides are TGTGCCAGCACCTTAGCGGGAGGGCCCACTCATGAGCAGTTCTTC. Amino acids: CASTLAGGPTHEQFF. Combining the CDR3 with reference TRBV9 and TRBJ2-1 gives the whole variable domain DSGVTQTPKHLITATGQRVTLRCSPRSGDLSVYWYQQSLDQGLQFLIQYYNGEERAKGNILERFSAQQFPDLHSELNLSSLELGDSALYFCASTLAGGPTHEQFFGPGTRLTVL.

This clonotype was seen more than once but under ten times. The chain joins TRBV9 to TRBJ2-7; no clear D. CDR3 length: 11 residues. V was cut by 5 bases and J by 5 bases, with 8 bases left in between. CDR1 and CDR2 from the germline V gene are SGDLS and YYNGEE. This chain's CDR3 is CASSSGNEQYF. The CDR3 DNA sequence: TGTGCCAGCAGTTCAGGCAACGAGCAGTACTTC.

This clonotype was found many times. This sequence joins TRBV9 and TRBJ1-4; D remains ambiguous. The V gene lost 4 bases and the J gene lost 10 bases, with 20 bases spanning the gap. There are 15 residues in the CDR3. In germline, CDR1 is SGDLS, CDR2 YYNGEE. The CDR3 loop is CASSPGEPSGGKLFF. The CDR3 DNA sequence: TGTGCCAGCAGCCCCGGAGAACCAAGCGGAGGAAAACTGTTTTTT. The variable domain in full, with the rest retrieved from reference TRBV9 and TRBJ1-4, is DSGVTQTPKHLITATGQRVTLRCSPRSGDLSVYWYQQSLDQGLQFLIQYYNGEERAKGNILERFSAQQFPDLHSELNLSSLELGDSALYFCASSPGEPSGGKLFFGSGTQLSVL.

Worth noting for this clonotype: One junction end does not reproduce the germline sequence, and a read error may be involved. CDR3 bases: TGTGTCAGCAGCGTAGCCGAGCGGGGGTACGAGCAGTACTTC. Its protein product is CVSSVAERGYEQYF. The V gene is TRBV9, the J gene TRBJ2-7, with 8 bases aligning to TRBD2. The CDR3 sequence is 14 residues long. Germline CDR1 reads SGDLS; CDR2 reads YYNGEE.

About this clonotype: It may be a read error: a sequence one base away is much more abundant. The chain uses TRBV9 and TRBJ2-5; D is perhaps TRBD1 (5 bases). The V gene's germline CDR1 is SGDLS and CDR2 YYNGEE. This CDR3 has 14 amino acids. Trimming cost V 6 bases and J 2 bases, with 14 bases left between them. The CDR3 DNA is TGTGCCAGCAAATCTGAAGGGGTACAAGAGACCCAGTACTTC. It is translated as CASKSEGVQETQYF.

By share, this clonotype counts as medium-sized. CDR3 sequence: CASSVGDGSPLHF. The CDR3 DNA follows: TGTGCCAGCAGCGTAGGAGACGGTTCACCCCTCCACTTT. The chain joins TRBV9 to TRBJ1-6; D is ambiguous. Trimming took 0 bases from V and 9 from J, leaving 7 bases between them. The CDR3 has 13 amino acids. From germline, CDR1 is SGDLS and CDR2 YYNGEE.